This T cell receptor beta chain is drawn from a study of T-cell memory formation after mild COVID-19. At the level of the study: For the most part, TCR clusters were specific to one donor. Study-level findings and limits: CD4+ contracting clones were mainly CM and EM; CD8+ ones, EMRA.

The CDR3 is 14 amino acids. The germline CDR1 and CDR2 sequences are SGHRS and YFSETQ. Trimming removed 1 base at V and 8 bases at J, with 12 bases between. This clonotype showed up just a few times. What it binds is not known. TCRdb fed the 5' RACE reads into MiXCR, producing one record per CDR3 protein. The sample holds 400,000 to 500,000 distinct CDR3 sequences, about a sixth seen once. The sequenced sample consisted of PBMCs or a T cell subset sorted from them (not recorded which). The sequence came from a man aged 18 to 35 who had mild COVID-19 (a few samples of this study predate the infection). Cell type and time point are not known. The V gene is TRBV5-1, the J gene TRBJ1-4, with D possibly TRBD1 on 5 matching bases. The CDR3 loop reads CASSLQGWNEKLFF. Here the CDR3 DNA reads TGCGCCAGCAGCTTGCAGGGTTGGAACGAAAAACTGTTTTTT.